This T cell receptor (beta chain) was captured by sequencing in a study of shared clonotypes between healthy human individuals. Here immunoSEQ multiplex PCR was the method, and the copy in TCRdb shows in-frame clones only, minus some. Among more than 550,000 clones listed, roughly 72% were seen once. This clone was recorded only once. The sequence came from a woman aged 25 to 39 in good health. The sequencing input was memory CD4+ T cells sorted from blood. Subset noted: CD45RA-negative fraction.

This chain's CDR3 is CASSPQENTEAFF. The CDR3 DNA follows: TGTGCCAGCTCACCACAGGAGAACACTGAAGCTTTCTTT. The chain joins TRBV18 to TRBJ1-1; no firm D call. Germline lookup yields CDR1 KGHSH and CDR2 LQKENI. The CDR3 contains 13 residues. With 1 base removed from V and 1 base from J, the gap between germline ends came to 4 bases.